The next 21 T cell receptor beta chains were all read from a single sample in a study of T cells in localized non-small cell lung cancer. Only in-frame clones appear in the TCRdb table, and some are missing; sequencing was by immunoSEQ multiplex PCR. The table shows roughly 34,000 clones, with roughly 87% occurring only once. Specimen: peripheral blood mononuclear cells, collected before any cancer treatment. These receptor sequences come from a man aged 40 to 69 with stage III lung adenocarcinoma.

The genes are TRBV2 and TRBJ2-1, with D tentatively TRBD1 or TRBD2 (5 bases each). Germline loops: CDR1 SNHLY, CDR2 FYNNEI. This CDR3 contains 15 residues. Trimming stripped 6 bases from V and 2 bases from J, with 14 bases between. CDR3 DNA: TGTGCCAGCAGGACTACTAGGGGCGCCTACAATGAGCAGTTCTTC. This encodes CASRTTRGAYNEQFF. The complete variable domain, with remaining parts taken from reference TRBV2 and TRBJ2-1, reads EPEVTQTPSHQVTQMGQEVILRCVPISNHLYFYWYRQILGQKVEFLVSFYNNEISEKSEIFDDQFSVERPDGSNFTLKIRSTKLEDSAMYFCASRTTRGAYNEQFFGPGTRLTVL.

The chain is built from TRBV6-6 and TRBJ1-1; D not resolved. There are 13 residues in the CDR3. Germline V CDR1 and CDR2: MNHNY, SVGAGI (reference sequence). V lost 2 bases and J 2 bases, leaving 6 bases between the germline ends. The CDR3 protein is CASSYQSNTEAFF. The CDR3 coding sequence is TGTGCCAGCAGTTACCAGTCTAACACTGAAGCTTTCTTT.

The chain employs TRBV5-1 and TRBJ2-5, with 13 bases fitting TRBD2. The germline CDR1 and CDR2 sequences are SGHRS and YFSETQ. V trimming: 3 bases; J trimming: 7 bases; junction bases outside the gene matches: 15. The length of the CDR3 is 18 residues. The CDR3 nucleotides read TGCGCCAGCAGCTCCGGGACTAGCGGGGTCGGGTGGATTGGGACCCAGTACTTC. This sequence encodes CASSSGTSGVGWIGTQYF.

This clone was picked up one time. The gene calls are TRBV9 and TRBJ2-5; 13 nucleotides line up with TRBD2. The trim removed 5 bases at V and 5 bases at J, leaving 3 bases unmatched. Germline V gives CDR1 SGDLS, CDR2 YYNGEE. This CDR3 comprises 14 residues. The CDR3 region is CASSATSGGETQYF. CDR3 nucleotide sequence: TGTGCCAGCAGTGCGACTAGCGGGGGGGAGACCCAGTACTTC.

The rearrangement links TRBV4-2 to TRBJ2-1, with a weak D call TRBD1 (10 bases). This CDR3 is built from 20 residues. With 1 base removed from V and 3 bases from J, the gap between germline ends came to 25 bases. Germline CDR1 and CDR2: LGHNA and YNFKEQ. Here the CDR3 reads CASSQGPAGGRTGGYNEQFF. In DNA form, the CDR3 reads TGTGCCAGCAGCCAAGGGCCAGCGGGGGGTCGGACAGGGGGCTACAATGAGCAGTTCTTC.

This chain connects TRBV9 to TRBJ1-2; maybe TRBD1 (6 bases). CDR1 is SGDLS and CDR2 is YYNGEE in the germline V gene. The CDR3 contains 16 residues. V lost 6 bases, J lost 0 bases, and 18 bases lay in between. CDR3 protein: CASTPSGALANYGYTF. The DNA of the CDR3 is TGTGCCAGCACCCCTTCAGGGGCACTCGCTAACTATGGCTACACCTTC.

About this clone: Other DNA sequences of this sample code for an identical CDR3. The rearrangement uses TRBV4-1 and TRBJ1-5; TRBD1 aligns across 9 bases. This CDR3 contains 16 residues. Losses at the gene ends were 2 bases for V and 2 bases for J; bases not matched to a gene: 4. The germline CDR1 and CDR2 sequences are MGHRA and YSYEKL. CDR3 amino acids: CASSQPGQGGNQPQHF. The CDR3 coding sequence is TGCGCCAGCAGCCAACCGGGACAGGGAGGCAATCAGCCCCAGCATTTT.

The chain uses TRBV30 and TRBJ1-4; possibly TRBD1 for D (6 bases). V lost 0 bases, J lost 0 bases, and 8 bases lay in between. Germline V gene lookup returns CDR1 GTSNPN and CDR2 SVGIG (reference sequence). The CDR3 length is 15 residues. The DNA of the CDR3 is TGTGCCTGGAGTGTACAGGGTTCAACTAATGAAAAACTGTTTTTT. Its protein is CAWSVQGSTNEKLFF.

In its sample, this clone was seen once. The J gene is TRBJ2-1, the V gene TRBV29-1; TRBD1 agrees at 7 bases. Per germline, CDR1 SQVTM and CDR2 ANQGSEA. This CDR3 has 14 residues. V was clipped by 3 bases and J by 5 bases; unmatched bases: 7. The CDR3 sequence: CSVDPRQGHNEQFF. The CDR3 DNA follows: TGCAGCGTTGATCCCAGACAGGGACACAATGAGCAGTTCTTC.

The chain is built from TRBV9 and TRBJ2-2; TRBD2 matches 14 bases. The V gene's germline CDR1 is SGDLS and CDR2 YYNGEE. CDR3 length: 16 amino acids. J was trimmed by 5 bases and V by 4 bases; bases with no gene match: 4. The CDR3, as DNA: TGTGCCAGCAGCACCGGGACTAGCGGGGGTACCGGGGAGCTGTTTTTT. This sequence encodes CASSTGTSGGTGELFF.

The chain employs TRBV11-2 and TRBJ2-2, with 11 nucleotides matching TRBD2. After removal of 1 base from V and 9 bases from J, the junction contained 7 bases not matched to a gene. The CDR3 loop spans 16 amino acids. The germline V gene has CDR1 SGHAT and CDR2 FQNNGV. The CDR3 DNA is TGTGCCAGCAGCTTAGCGGGTAGCGGGGGGGCTCGGGAGCTGTTTTTT. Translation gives CASSLAGSGGARELFF.

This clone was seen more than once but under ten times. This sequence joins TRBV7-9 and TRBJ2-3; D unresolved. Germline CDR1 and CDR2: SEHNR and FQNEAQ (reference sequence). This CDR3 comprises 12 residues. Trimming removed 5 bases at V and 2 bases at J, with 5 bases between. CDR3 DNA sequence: TGTGCCAGCAGCACTACCACAGATACGCAGTATTTT. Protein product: CASSTTTDTQYF.

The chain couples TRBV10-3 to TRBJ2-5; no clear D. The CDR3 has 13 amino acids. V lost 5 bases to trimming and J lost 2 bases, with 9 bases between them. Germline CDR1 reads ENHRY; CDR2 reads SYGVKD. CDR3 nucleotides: TGTGCCATCAGTCGGACGTATCAAGAGACCCAGTACTTC. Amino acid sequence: CAISRTYQETQYF.

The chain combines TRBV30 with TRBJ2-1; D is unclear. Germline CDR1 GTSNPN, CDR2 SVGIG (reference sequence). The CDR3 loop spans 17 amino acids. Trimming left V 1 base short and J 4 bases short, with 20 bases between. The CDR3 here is CAWSEPNSRSWYNEQFF. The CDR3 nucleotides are TGTGCCTGGAGTGAACCCAATAGTAGATCCTGGTACAATGAGCAGTTCTTC.

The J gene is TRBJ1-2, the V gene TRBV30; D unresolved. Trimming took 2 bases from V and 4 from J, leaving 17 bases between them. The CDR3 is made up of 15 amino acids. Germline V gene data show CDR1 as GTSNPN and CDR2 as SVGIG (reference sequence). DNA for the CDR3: TGTGCCTGGAGTCTAGGGAAGGTGGTTATCTATGGCTACACCTTC. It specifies CAWSLGKVVIYGYTF. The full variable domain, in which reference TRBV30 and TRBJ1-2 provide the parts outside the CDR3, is SQTIHQWPATLVQPVGSPLSLECTVEGTSNPNLYWYRQAAGRGLQLLFYSVGIGQISSEVPQNLSASRPQDRQFILSSKKLLLSDSGFYLCAWSLGKVVIYGYTFGSGTRLTVV.

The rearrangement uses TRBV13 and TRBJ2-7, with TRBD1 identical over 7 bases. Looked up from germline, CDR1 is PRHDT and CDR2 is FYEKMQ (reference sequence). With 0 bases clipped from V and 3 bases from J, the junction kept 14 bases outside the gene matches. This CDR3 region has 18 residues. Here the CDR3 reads CASSLGVVPRDRDYEQYF. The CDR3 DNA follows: TGTGCCAGCAGCTTAGGTGTAGTCCCTCGAGACAGGGACTACGAGCAGTACTTC.

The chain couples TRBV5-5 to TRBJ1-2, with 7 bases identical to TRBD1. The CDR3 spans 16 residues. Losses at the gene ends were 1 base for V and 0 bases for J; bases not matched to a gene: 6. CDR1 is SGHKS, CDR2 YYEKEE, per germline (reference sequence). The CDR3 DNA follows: TGTGCCAGCAGCTTGTCCGGGACAGCTACTAACTATGGCTACACCTTC. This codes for CASSLSGTATNYGYTF.

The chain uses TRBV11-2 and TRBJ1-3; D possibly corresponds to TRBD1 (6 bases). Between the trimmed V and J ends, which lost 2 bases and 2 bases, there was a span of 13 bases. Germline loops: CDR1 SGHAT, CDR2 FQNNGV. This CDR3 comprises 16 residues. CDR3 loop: CASSLYQGMAGNTIYF. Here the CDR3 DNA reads TGTGCCAGCAGCTTATATCAGGGGATGGCTGGAAACACCATATATTTT.

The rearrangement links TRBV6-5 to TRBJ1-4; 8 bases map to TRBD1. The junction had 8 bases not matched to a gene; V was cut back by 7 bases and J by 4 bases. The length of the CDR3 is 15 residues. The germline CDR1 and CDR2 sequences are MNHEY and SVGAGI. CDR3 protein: CASTPGGRGNEKLFF. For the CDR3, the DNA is TGTGCCAGCACCCCAGGGGGCAGGGGTAATGAAAAACTGTTTTTT.

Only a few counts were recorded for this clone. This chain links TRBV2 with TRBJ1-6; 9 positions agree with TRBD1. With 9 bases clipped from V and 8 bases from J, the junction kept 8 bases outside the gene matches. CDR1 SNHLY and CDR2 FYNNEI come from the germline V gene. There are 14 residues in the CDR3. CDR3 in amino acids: CASLTDRGDSPLHF. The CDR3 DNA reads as TGTGCCAGTTTAACGGACAGGGGAGATTCACCCCTCCACTTT.

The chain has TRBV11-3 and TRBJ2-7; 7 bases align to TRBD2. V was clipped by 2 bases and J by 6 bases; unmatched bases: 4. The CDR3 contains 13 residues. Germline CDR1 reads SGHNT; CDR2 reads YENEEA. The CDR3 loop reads CASSLSRTSEQYF. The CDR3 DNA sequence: TGTGCCAGCAGCTTATCGAGGACTAGCGAGCAGTACTTC.